These 17 T cell receptor beta chains were sequenced from one sample in a study of human T cells and chemical hapten exposure. Specified time point: patch test 1, 2 weeks after DPC sensitization. Treatment of the sample: therapeutic diphenylcyclopropenone sensitization with weekly scalp DPC. TCRdb ran MiXCR on the RACE reads and lists one entry per CDR3 protein. The table lists about 90,000 distinct CDR3 sequences, over 9.5% of them singletons. Sequenced material: whole blood, taken in connection with sensitization to the hapten diphenylcyclopropenone (DPC). The receptors were sampled from a man aged 40-55 years with alopecia areata. Some clones in this sample may be carry-over from other donors' samples.

This clonotype was counted a few times. The CDR3, as DNA: TGTGCCATCAGTTTAGCGGGAGAGGGCACAGATACGCAGTATTTT. It yields the protein CAISLAGEGTDTQYF. V and J are TRBV10-3 and TRBJ2-3; 9 positions agree with TRBD2. Per the germline V gene, CDR1 is ENHRY and CDR2 is SYGVKD. The CDR3 sequence is 15 residues long. Trimming at V came to 5 bases and at J to 1 base, leaving 4 bases not matched to a gene.

This clonotype was recorded at least ten times. The chain is built from TRBV6-5 and TRBJ1-4, with 9 bases matching TRBD1. CDR3 length: 12 residues. The germline V gene has CDR1 MNHEY and CDR2 SVGAGI. J gave up 17 bases and V 6 bases, and 10 bases lay outside the gene matches. The DNA for the CDR3 is TGTGCCAGCAGAGAGGGGACAGGGCGCCGATTTTTT. It encodes CASREGTGRRFF.

This clonotype appeared many times. This sequence joins TRBV27 and TRBJ1-4; maybe TRBD1 (5 bases). V dropped 1 base and J dropped 8 bases, with 8 bases sitting between them. Germline V lookup: CDR1 MNHEY, CDR2 SMNVEV (reference sequence). CDR3 length: 13 amino acids. The CDR3 DNA follows: TGTGCCAGCAGTTTATTCAGGGAAGAAAAACTGTTTTTT. Its translation is CASSLFREEKLFF.

This clonotype was found a few times. The chain recombines TRBV10-3 with TRBJ2-3, with a weak D call TRBD2 (6 bases). The CDR3 loop spans 14 amino acids. The ends were cut back, 10 bases at V and 1 base at J, with 15 bases in the middle. Germline CDR1 reads ENHRY; CDR2 reads SYGVKD. The CDR3 is CATHRDSRTDTQYF. CDR3 DNA: TGTGCCACACACCGGGACTCTCGCACAGATACGCAGTATTTT.

At least ten counts were recorded for this clonotype. This chain uses TRBV7-8 with TRBJ2-7, with D uncertain. CDR1 SGHVS and CDR2 FQNEAQ come from the germline V gene. The CDR3 totals 12 residues. V was pared by 1 base and J by 5 bases, with 6 bases between. The CDR3, as DNA: TGTGCCAGCAGCTTAGTATTCCACGAGCAGTACTTC. It translates to CASSLVFHEQYF.

The J gene is TRBJ2-3, the V gene TRBV3-1, with D unclear. CDR3 size: 14 residues. Trimming pared 4 bases from V and 2 bases from J, leaving 10 bases between. CDR1 is LGHDT, CDR2 YNNKEL, per germline (reference sequence). CDR3 DNA: TGTGCCAGCAGCCCATCTCGTGTCACAGATACGCAGTATTTT. It codes for CASSPSRVTDTQYF.

This sequence joins TRBV5-4 and TRBJ2-1, with 7 bases fitting TRBD1. V dropped 3 bases and J dropped 8; count of bases not matched to a gene: 2. The CDR3 runs 12 residues. CDR1 is SGHNT, CDR2 YYREEE, per germline (reference sequence). This chain's CDR3 is CASSYTGDEQFF. In DNA form, the CDR3 reads TGTGCCAGCAGCTATACAGGGGATGAGCAGTTCTTC.

The chain recombines TRBV14 with TRBJ2-2; no definite D call. Trimming took off 1 base at V and 7 bases at J, with 7 bases between the two ends. Germline V gene data show CDR1 as SGHDN and CDR2 as FVKESK. The CDR3 sequence is 13 residues long. The CDR3 is CASSQARLGELFF. In DNA form, the CDR3 reads TGTGCCAGCAGCCAAGCGAGACTCGGGGAGCTGTTTTTT.

There are many counts of this clonotype. As the CDR3 is not closed by the conserved phenylalanine or tryptophan, this likely results from a read error. No DNA is shown, since the ends of the CDR3 on it are uncertain; the CDR3 is the one TCRdb lists. The gene calls are TRBV4-3 and TRBJ2-3; the D call of TRBD2 is as the table states it, not checked on the DNA. Germline CDR1 LGHNA, CDR2 YSLEER. The CDR3 spans 11 amino acids, including both terminal residues. CDR3 amino acids: CASSQGGPMWM.

The chain recombines TRBV11-3 with TRBJ1-4; no clear D gene. Germline loops: CDR1 SGHNT, CDR2 YENEEA. CDR3 length: 13 amino acids. Trimming stripped 5 bases from V and 6 bases from J, with 10 bases between. The CDR3 region is CASSLLDDEKLFF. CDR3 nucleotide sequence: TGTGCCAGCAGCCTCTTGGATGATGAAAAACTGTTTTTT.

V and J are TRBV5-1 and TRBJ2-2; possible D gene TRBD1, 5 bases. Germline V lookup: CDR1 SGHRS, CDR2 YFSETQ. The CDR3 runs 14 residues. The V end was cut by 0 bases, the J end by 6 bases, with 9 bases between. CDR3 nucleotides: TGCGCCAGCAGCTTGGCCCAGGGCGCCGGGGAGCTGTTTTTT. Protein sequence: CASSLAQGAGELFF.

In its sample, this clonotype was seen a few times. This chain connects TRBV6-2 or TRBV6-3 to TRBJ2-3, with 13 bases aligning to TRBD2. This CDR3 is 16 amino acids long. The V gene's germline CDR1 is MNHEY and CDR2 SVGEGT. J was trimmed by 3 bases and V by 7 bases; bases with no gene match: 7. This CDR3 is CASKPWTSGSTDTQYF. The CDR3 region has the DNA TGTGCCAGCAAACCCTGGACTAGCGGGAGTACAGATACGCAGTATTTT.

This clonotype was observed a handful of times. The chain employs TRBV20-1 and TRBJ2-7, with 10 bases fitting TRBD1. The CDR3 is 15 amino acids. In germline, CDR1 is DFQATT, CDR2 SNEGSKA (reference sequence). The V gene end was trimmed by 6 bases and the J gene end by 1 base; junction bases not matched to a gene: 9. The CDR3 here is CSARVPGQGSYEQYF. CDR3 nucleotides: TGCAGTGCGCGCGTTCCGGGACAGGGGTCCTACGAGCAGTACTTC.

This rearrangement joins TRBV28 to TRBJ2-3; 14 bases fit TRBD2. Trimming took 6 bases from V and 5 from J; bases not matched to a gene: 10. This CDR3 comprises 17 residues. CDR1 and CDR2 (germline): MDHEN, SYDVKM. CDR3 amino acids: CASSSGTSGRAGDTQYF. Here the CDR3 DNA reads TGTGCCAGCAGCTCAGGGACTAGCGGGAGAGCCGGAGATACGCAGTATTTT. The variable domain in full, completed from reference TRBV28 and TRBJ2-3, reads DVKVTQSSRYLVKRTGEKVFLECVQDMDHENMFWYRQDPGLGLRLIYFSYDVKMKEKGDIPEGYSVSREKKERFSLILESASTNQTSMYLCASSSGTSGRAGDTQYFGPGTRLTVL.

The chain uses TRBV20-1 and TRBJ1-1; TRBD1 matches at 7 bases. There are 14 residues in the CDR3. The V segment lost 3 bases and the J segment 5 bases; nucleotides outside the gene matches: 9. Germline V gene data show CDR1 as DFQATT and CDR2 as SNEGSKA (reference sequence). The CDR3 DNA follows: TGCAGTGCTAGTTATAAAGACAGGGTGACTGAAGCTTTCTTT. This sequence encodes CSASYKDRVTEAFF.

About this clonotype itself: A read error may produce the germline difference seen at one junction end. The V gene is TRBV7-9, the J gene TRBJ2-6; a weak D match, TRBD1 (5 bases). This CDR3 contains 16 residues. Germline V gives CDR1 SEHNR, CDR2 FQNEAQ (reference sequence). CDR3 coding DNA: TGTGCCAGCAGCGAAACAGGACGCTCTGGGGCCAACGTCCTGAATTTC. Encoded protein: CASSETGRSGANVLNF.

This clonotype showed up just a few times. This chain connects TRBV14 to TRBJ2-1; 11 nucleotides align to TRBD2. V lost 4 bases to trimming and J lost 12 bases; unmatched junction nucleotides: 5. The CDR3 is made up of 13 amino acids. Germline-derived CDR1 and CDR2 are SGHDN and FVKESK. The CDR3 is CASSLQGTSGQFF. The CDR3 bases are TGTGCCAGCAGCCTACAAGGGACTAGCGGGCAGTTCTTC.